These T cell receptor beta chains were read from a single sample in a study of cytomegalovirus exposure and HLA in healthy donors. Generated by immunoSEQ multiplex PCR, the TCRdb table keeps only in-frame clones and is missing some. The sample carries roughly 200,000 clones, around 86% recorded once. Sample: PBMCs. These receptors came from a man under 40 in good health and CMV-seropositive. CDR3s include the opening cysteine and the closing phenylalanine or tryptophan. The D gene is left open where the match is weak. Some rows mark clone size as missing; the rest say once, few, many or name a class of expanded clone.

NA	TRBV25-1	TRBJ2-1	TRBD2	TGTGCCAGCACTACACAAACTAGCGGTGGGGGTGAGCAGTTCTTC	CASTTQTSGGGEQFF
NA	TRBV5-1	TRBJ2-5	NA	TGCGCCAGCAGGGCAAGCCAAGAGACCCAGTACTTC	CASRASQETQYF
NA	TRBV7-2	TRBJ2-5	NA	TGTGCCAGCAGCCCCCTTGGGGAGACCCAGTACTTC	CASSPLGETQYF
NA	TRBV21-1	TRBJ2-3	NA	TGTGCCAGCAGCAATTTCGAACAGACAGGATCCTCTAGCACAGATACGCAGTATTTT	CASSNFEQTGSSSTDTQYF
few	TRBV18	TRBJ1-2	NA	TGTGCCAGCTCACCACAACAGGAAGCGCACTATGGCTACACCTTC	CASSPQQEAHYGYTF
once	TRBV7-2	TRBJ1-4	NA	TGTGCCAGCAGCTTAGTTATAAGGCAGGGAAATGAAAAACTGTTTTTT	CASSLVIRQGNEKLFF
NA	TRBV9	TRBJ2-7	NA	TGTGCCAGCAGCGTAGCTTCCAACTCCTACGAGCAGTACTTC	CASSVASNSYEQYF
NA	TRBV27	TRBJ2-5	NA	TGTGCCAGCAGTTTATCGAGACAGGTTGGAGAGACCCAGTACTTC	CASSLSRQVGETQYF
NA	TRBV27	TRBJ2-2	NA	TGTGCCAGCAGTCTAAAAACCGGGGAGCTGTTTTTT	CASSLKTGELFF
NA	TRBV18	TRBJ2-6	NA	TGTGCCAGCTCGCGTCCCAGCTCTGGGGCCAACGTCCTGACTTTC	CASSRPSSGANVLTF
NA	TRBV7-2	TRBJ1-4	NA	TGTGCCAGCAGCTTAGCCCTAGGGGGAGAAAAACTGTTTTTT	CASSLALGGEKLFF
NA	TRBV27	TRBJ2-7	NA	TGTGCCAGCAGTCTTAAGGACTACTACGAGCAGTACTTC	CASSLKDYYEQYF
NA	TRBV9	TRBJ2-5	TRBD2	TGTGCCAGCAGCGCCACTAGCGGAAACTTACAAGAGACCCAGTACTTC	CASSATSGNLQETQYF
once	TRBV5-4	TRBJ2-7	NA	TGTGCCAGCAGCTTGAATGCAGATCCCTCCTACGAGCAGTACTTC	CASSLNADPSYEQYF
NA	TRBV6-5	TRBJ2-7	NA	TGTGCCAGCAGTCAAGTAGGGGACACCGTAAGTAACTTC	CASSQVGDTVSNF
NA	TRBV7-3	TRBJ2-3	TRBD2	TGTGCCAGCAGCCCTCGGGAGGGGGAACGTACGCAGTATTTT	CASSPREGERTQYF
NA	TRBV7-9	TRBJ2-1	NA	TGTGCCAGCAGCTCCGAAGGGAGCTCCTACAATGAGCAGTTCTTC	CASSSEGSSYNEQFF
NA	TRBV9	TRBJ2-3	NA	TGTGCCAGCAGCGAAATTCTGCGGGGTGGTACGCAGTATTTT	CASSEILRGGTQYF
NA	TRBV6-1	TRBJ2-1	NA	TGTGCCAGCAGTGAAGGCCTAGCGCGGAATGAGCAGTTCTTC	CASSEGLARNEQFF
once	TRBV19	TRBJ1-1	NA	TGTGCCAGTAGTCCCCGAGGAGGGGCGAACACTGAAGCTTTCTTT	CASSPRGGANTEAFF
NA	TRBV27	TRBJ1-3	NA	TGTGCCAGCAGTCCCGAGGGGTTTGGAAACACCATATATTTT	CASSPEGFGNTIYF
once	TRBV7-5	TRBJ2-7	NA	TGTGCCAGAAGCTTGGTAGGGAAGGTCTACGAGCAGTACTTC	CARSLVGKVYEQYF
once	TRBV10-3	TRBJ1-1	NA	TGTGCCATCAGTGAATTTGAGGATACTGAAGCTTTCTTT	CAISEFEDTEAFF
NA	TRBV7-2	TRBJ1-3	NA	TGTGCCAGCAGCTTAGTTGCGGCGGGAAACACCATATATTTT	CASSLVAAGNTIYF
NA	TRBV28	TRBJ2-2	NA	TGTGCCAGCAGTTTAAACAGCGAGGCCGGGGAGCTGTTTTTT	CASSLNSEAGELFF
NA	TRBV2	TRBJ2-1	TRBD2	TGTGCCAGCAGTGACAGCGGGAACTACAATGAGCAGTTCTTC	CASSDSGNYNEQFF
NA	TRBV11-2	TRBJ2-3	NA	TGTGCCAGCAGCTTCGGTCCAGCGGTCACAGATACGCAGTATTTT	CASSFGPAVTDTQYF
NA	TRBV5-1	TRBJ2-5	NA	TGCGCCAGCAGCTTGGTGGAGGAGACCCAGTACTTC	CASSLVEETQYF
NA	TRBV11-1	TRBJ2-2	NA	TGTGCCAGCAGCTCCGAGGAGGGAACGAACACCGGGGAGCTGTTTTTT	CASSSEEGTNTGELFF
NA	TRBV4-2	TRBJ2-7	TRBD2	TGTGCCAGCAGCCAGTCCCTTTTCGGGGGGGATTGGAGCGAGCAGTACTTC	CASSQSLFGGDWSEQYF
NA	TRBV9	TRBJ2-2	TRBD1	TGTGCCAGCAGCACCCGGGACAGATTTAGCGGGGAGCTGTTTTTT	CASSTRDRFSGELFF
NA	TRBV5-6	TRBJ2-7	NA	TGTGCCAGCAGCTTGCCTCGTCGACAGGCTAATCGGGCCTACGAGCAGTACTTC	CASSLPRRQANRAYEQYF
NA	TRBV6-5	TRBJ2-3	NA	TGTGCCAGCAGCTTCCGTGGAGGGGGAGATACGCAGTATTTT	CASSFRGGGDTQYF
NA	TRBV7-6	TRBJ2-1	NA	TGTGCCAGCAGCTTAGTAGGGGTCATCAATGAGCAGTTCTTC	CASSLVGVINEQFF
NA	TRBV9	TRBJ1-1	TRBD1	TGTGCCAGCAGCGTAGAGGGGGACAGGGGATGGGGCACTGAAGCTTTCTTT	CASSVEGDRGWGTEAFF
NA	TRBV7-3	TRBJ2-1	NA	TGTGCCAGCAGCTTAACAGGGGTAGGTGAGCAGTTCTTC	CASSLTGVGEQFF
NA	TRBV29-1	TRBJ2-7	TRBD2	TGCAGCGTTGGGGTCCGTAGGGTAGCGGGAGCGAGCGAGCAGTACTTC	CSVGVRRVAGASEQYF
NA	TRBV5-6	TRBJ2-1	TRBD1	TGTGCCAGCAGCCACCAGGACAGGGGGCTATACAATGAGCAGTTCTTC	CASSHQDRGLYNEQFF
NA	TRBV5-1	TRBJ2-2	TRBD1	TGCGCCAGCAGCCGCAGGGACAGCACAAACACCGGGGAGCTGTTTTTT	CASSRRDSTNTGELFF
NA	TRBV7-2	TRBJ2-7	NA	TGTGCCAGCGGCGAATGGGGGGTCGGGACCTACGAGCAGTACTTC	CASGEWGVGTYEQYF
NA	TRBV5-3	TRBJ1-5	TRBD1	TGTGCCAGAAGCTCCTATCAGGGGGCGTGCAATCAGCCCCAGCATTTT	CARSSYQGACNQPQHF
NA	TRBV2	TRBJ2-3	TRBD2	TGTGCCAGCAGTGCCGAGCGGGACCCTAGCACAGATACGCAGTATTTT	CASSAERDPSTDTQYF